The 14 T cell receptor beta chains below were found in one sample sequenced in a study of CD8 T cells in ankylosing spondylitis. No antigens are known for them. Points from the study as a whole: Several highly homologous variants made up a TCR beta motif that seemed to typify ankylosing spondylitis blood.

TCRdb re-analysed the 5' RACE reads in MiXCR, keeping a single row per CDR3 protein. This table has approximately 550,000 distinct CDR3 sequences, 12% appearing once. Sequenced material: blood, either unsorted or a sorted T cell fraction (not recorded which). The source of these receptors is a male donor with ankylosing spondylitis.

This clonotype was seen a handful of times. The V call is TRBV6-2 or TRBV6-3, the J call TRBJ1-1; a possible D gene is TRBD1 (5 bases). The V gene's germline CDR1 is MNHEY and CDR2 SVGEGT. The CDR3 extends over 14 amino acids. Trimming took off 6 bases at V and 3 bases at J, with 14 bases between the two ends. In nucleotides, the CDR3 is TGTGCCAGCAGCAGCGGGGGGTCGTACACTGAAGCTTTCTTT. Translating it yields CASSSGGSYTEAFF.

This clonotype has only a few counts. J is TRBJ1-2 and V is TRBV20-1; a weak D match, TRBD1 (5 bases). The CDR3 is made up of 13 amino acids. Between the trimmed V and J ends, which lost 3 bases and 4 bases, there was a span of 12 bases. Germline V gene lookup returns CDR1 DFQATT and CDR2 SNEGSKA (reference sequence). This CDR3 reads CSAREGITYGYTF. The DNA of the CDR3 is TGCAGTGCTAGGGAGGGGATTACCTATGGCTACACCTTC.

This clonotype occurred many times. The gene calls are TRBV6-1 and TRBJ2-1; perhaps TRBD2 as D (5 bases). V was cut by 2 bases and J by 9 bases, with 17 bases left in between. CDR1 and CDR2 from the germline V gene are MNHNS and SASEGT. The CDR3 is 15 residues long. The CDR3 sequence is CASSEIGGLNGEQFF. The CDR3 DNA follows: TGTGCCAGCAGTGAAATTGGCGGACTGAACGGTGAGCAGTTCTTC.

V usage is TRBV5-1 and J usage is TRBJ1-2, with D perhaps matching TRBD1 (5 bases). This CDR3 contains 14 residues. Trimming left V 4 bases short and J 7 bases short, with 17 bases between. Germline V gives CDR1 SGHRS, CDR2 YFSETQ. CDR3 in amino acids: CASSPFATDIGYTF. In DNA, the CDR3 is TGCGCCAGCAGCCCGTTTGCGACAGATATTGGCTACACCTTC. The variable domain in full, with the rest retrieved from reference TRBV5-1 and TRBJ1-2, is KAGVTQTPRYLIKTRGQQVTLSCSPISGHRSVSWYQQTPGQGLQFLFEYFSETQRNKGNFPGRFSGRQFSNSRSEMNVSTLELGDSALYLCASSPFATDIGYTFGSGTRLTVV.

This clonotype has a single count. The chain employs TRBV3-1 and TRBJ2-1; 8 positions match TRBD2. V dropped 1 base and J dropped 2; count of bases not matched to a gene: 1. Germline V CDR1 and CDR2: LGHDT, YNNKEL (reference sequence). This CDR3 is 15 amino acids long. CDR3 in DNA: TGTGCCAGCAGCCAAGTGCGGGAGGCCTACAATGAGCAGTTCTTC. Translation: CASSQVREAYNEQFF.

This clonotype turned up a few times. CDR3 nucleotide sequence: TGTGCCAGCAGCCAATCCCACGGTCTAGGAGGGGCTGAGCAGTTCTTC. Protein product: CASSQSHGLGGAEQFF. V and J are TRBV16 and TRBJ2-1; D is possibly TRBD2 (6 bases). The CDR3 contains 16 residues. From germline, CDR1 is KGHSY and CDR2 FQNENV. Trimming took off 0 bases at V and 9 bases at J, with 18 bases between the two ends.

This clonotype was observed at least ten times. The J gene is TRBJ2-1, the V gene TRBV27; 14 bases agree with TRBD2. The V gene's germline CDR1 is MNHEY and CDR2 SMNVEV (reference sequence). Germline trimming cut 4 bases from V and 7 bases from J; bases unmatched to any gene: 3. The CDR3 loop spans 15 amino acids. The CDR3 sequence is CASSSRLAGGNEQFF. CDR3 nucleotides: TGTGCCAGCAGTTCACGACTAGCGGGAGGGAATGAGCAGTTCTTC.

V is TRBV5-1 and J is TRBJ1-2, with TRBD1 identical over 8 bases. The CDR3 spans 14 residues. Germline V CDR1 and CDR2: SGHRS, YFSETQ. V lost 4 bases and J lost 6; bases outside the gene matches: 8. The CDR3: CASSPPGQADGYTF. CDR3 sequence (DNA): TGCGCCAGCAGCCCGCCGGGACAGGCTGATGGCTACACCTTC.

Turning to this clonotype: One junction end disagrees with the germline gene, perhaps due to a read error. V is TRBV7-9 and J is TRBJ1-3; D is ambiguous. Germline V gives CDR1 SEHNR, CDR2 FQNEAQ (reference sequence). The CDR3 covers 15 residues. The CDR3 loop reads CANSLTRGSGNTIYF. The DNA of the CDR3 is TGTGCCAACAGCTTAACGCGAGGCTCTGGAAACACCATATATTTT. Looking up the rest from reference TRBV7-9 and TRBJ1-3 gives the full variable domain: DTGVSQNPRHKITKRGQNVTFRCDPISEHNRLYWYRQTLGQGPEFLTYFQNEAQLEKSRLLSDRFSAERPKGSFSTLEIQRTEQGDSAMYLCANSLTRGSGNTIYFGEGSWLTVV.

The table lists this clonotype with a few counts. V is TRBV5-1 and J is TRBJ1-5; D might be TRBD1 (6 bases). The CDR3 runs 13 residues. V lost 5 bases to trimming and J lost 3 bases, with 9 bases between them. Germline CDR1 SGHRS, CDR2 YFSETQ. The CDR3 coding sequence is TGCGCCAGCAGTCCAGGGGACAATCAGCCCCAGCATTTT. Its translation: CASSPGDNQPQHF. Full variable domain (rest looked up from reference TRBV5-1 and TRBJ1-5): KAGVTQTPRYLIKTRGQQVTLSCSPISGHRSVSWYQQTPGQGLQFLFEYFSETQRNKGNFPGRFSGRQFSNSRSEMNVSTLELGDSALYLCASSPGDNQPQHFGDGTRLSIL.

There are a few counts of this clonotype. The chain is built from TRBV25-1 and TRBJ1-1; D uncertain. The CDR3 is made up of 13 amino acids. V was trimmed by 3 bases and J by 4 bases, leaving 9 bases between them. Germline CDR1 MGHDK, CDR2 SYGVNS. The CDR3 loop is CASSDGRATEAFF. CDR3 DNA: TGTGCCAGCAGTGACGGTAGGGCCACTGAAGCTTTCTTT.

This clonotype came up a few times. This chain joins TRBV20-1 and TRBJ2-1; the D gene could be TRBD1 or TRBD2 (5 bases each). CDR3 length: 13 residues. Germline CDR1 reads DFQATT; CDR2 reads SNEGSKA (reference sequence). The germline V and J ends were trimmed by 3 bases and 4 bases, with 10 bases remaining between them. The CDR3 here is CSARGDLYNEQFF. CDR3 DNA sequence: TGCAGTGCTAGGGGGGATTTATACAATGAGCAGTTCTTC.

V gene TRBV20-1 combines with J gene TRBJ2-7; either TRBD1 or TRBD2 may supply D (5 bases each). The germline V gene encodes CDR1 DFQATT and CDR2 SNEGSKA (reference sequence). The CDR3 has 12 amino acids. Trimming took off 6 bases at V and 3 bases at J, with 12 bases between the two ends. The CDR3 spells CSAPTGGYEQYF. The CDR3 DNA sequence: TGCAGTGCGCCAACTGGGGGCTACGAGCAGTACTTC.

The DNA for the CDR3 is TGTGCCAGCAGTGGGGCTAGCGACTCTGGGGCCAACGTCCTGACTTTC. The encoded protein is CASSGASDSGANVLTF. The chain uses TRBV2 and TRBJ2-6, with D possibly being TRBD2 (6 bases). Per germline, CDR1 SNHLY and CDR2 FYNNEI. V lost 4 bases to trimming and J lost 0 bases, with 10 bases between them. The CDR3 runs 16 residues.